The present T cell receptor beta chain was sequenced within a study of immune evolution from preneoplasia to lung adenocarcinoma. This CDR3 is built from 14 residues. The ends were cut back, 0 bases at V and 4 bases at J, with 10 bases in the middle. Germline CDR1 is SGHDT and CDR2 is YYEEEE. Repertoires were generated with immunoSEQ multiplex PCR, while TCRdb's copy carries only in-frame clones and drops some. Seen here are some 5,000 clones, more than 80% observed once, and the top ten hold around 10%. Histologic diagnosis was independently verified by two lung pathologists. This TCR was recovered from a donor at least 70 years old with lung adenocarcinoma. V usage is TRBV5-6 and J usage is TRBJ1-2; D is ambiguous. Sequencing input: FFPE adjacent normal lung tissue. CDR3 sequence (DNA): TGTGCCAGCAGCTTGGGAGGCAGTCTCTATGGCTACACCTTC. The encoded protein is CASSLGGSLYGYTF.